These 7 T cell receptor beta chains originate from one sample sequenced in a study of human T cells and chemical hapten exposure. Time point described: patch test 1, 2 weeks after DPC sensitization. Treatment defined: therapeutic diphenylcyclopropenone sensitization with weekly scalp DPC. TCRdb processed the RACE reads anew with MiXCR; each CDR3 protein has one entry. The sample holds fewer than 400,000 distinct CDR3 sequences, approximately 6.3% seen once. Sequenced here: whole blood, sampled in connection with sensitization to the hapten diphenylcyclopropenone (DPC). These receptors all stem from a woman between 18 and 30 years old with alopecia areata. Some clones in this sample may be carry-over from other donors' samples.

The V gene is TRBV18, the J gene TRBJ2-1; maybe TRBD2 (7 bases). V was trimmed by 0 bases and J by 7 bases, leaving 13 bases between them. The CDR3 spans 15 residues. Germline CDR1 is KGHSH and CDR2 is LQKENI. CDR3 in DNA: TGTGCCAGCTCACCACCGGGGGGGCCTCGGAATGAGCAGTTCTTC. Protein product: CASSPPGGPRNEQFF.

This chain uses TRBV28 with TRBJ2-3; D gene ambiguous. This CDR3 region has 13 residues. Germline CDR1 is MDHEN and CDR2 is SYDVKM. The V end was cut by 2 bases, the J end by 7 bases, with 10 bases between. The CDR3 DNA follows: TGTGCCAGCAGTTTAATATCCCCGTATACGCAGTATTTT. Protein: CASSLISPYTQYF.

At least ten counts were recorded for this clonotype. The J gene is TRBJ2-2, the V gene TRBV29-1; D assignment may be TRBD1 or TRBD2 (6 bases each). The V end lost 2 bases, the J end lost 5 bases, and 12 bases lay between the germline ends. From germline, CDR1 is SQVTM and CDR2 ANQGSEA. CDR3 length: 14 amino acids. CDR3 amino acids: CSVEWGAKTGELFF. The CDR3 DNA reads TGCAGCGTTGAATGGGGGGCAAAGACCGGGGAGCTGTTTTTT.

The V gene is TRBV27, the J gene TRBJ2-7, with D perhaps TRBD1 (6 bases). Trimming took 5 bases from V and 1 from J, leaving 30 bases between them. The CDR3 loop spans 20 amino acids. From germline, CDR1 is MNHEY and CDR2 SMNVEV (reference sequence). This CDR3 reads CASSTRLRQGKGPWSYEQYF. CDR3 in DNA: TGTGCCAGCAGTACCCGTTTGAGGCAGGGGAAAGGTCCGTGGTCCTACGAGCAGTACTTC.

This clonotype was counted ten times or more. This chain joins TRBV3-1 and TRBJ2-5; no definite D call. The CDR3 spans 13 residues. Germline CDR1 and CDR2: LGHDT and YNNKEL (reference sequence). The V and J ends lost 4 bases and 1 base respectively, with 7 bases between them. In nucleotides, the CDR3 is TGTGCCAGCAGCCGTTACATCCAAGAGACCCAGTACTTC. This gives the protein CASSRYIQETQYF.

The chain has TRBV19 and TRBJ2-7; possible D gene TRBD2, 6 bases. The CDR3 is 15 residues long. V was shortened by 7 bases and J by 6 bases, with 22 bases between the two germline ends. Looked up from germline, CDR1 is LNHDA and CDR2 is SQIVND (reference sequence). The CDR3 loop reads CASTPGGLVAGEQYF. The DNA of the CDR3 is TGTGCCAGTACGCCCGGGGGTCTGGTGGCAGGCGAGCAGTACTTC.

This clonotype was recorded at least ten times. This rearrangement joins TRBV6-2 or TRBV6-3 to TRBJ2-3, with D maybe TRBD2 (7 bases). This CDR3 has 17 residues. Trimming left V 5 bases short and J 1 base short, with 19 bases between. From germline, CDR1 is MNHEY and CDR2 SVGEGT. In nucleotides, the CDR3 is TGTGCCAGCAGTGACCCCACTAGCGAGGGGGGCACAGATACGCAGTATTTT. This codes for CASSDPTSEGGTDTQYF.